This paragraph reports one T cell receptor (beta chain). The antigen remains unidentified. This specimen includes other DNA sequences encoding the same CDR3. The CDR3 totals 12 residues. Trimming took off 4 bases at V and 4 bases at J, with 6 bases between the two ends. CDR1 is SGHNT and CDR2 is YYREEE in the germline V gene (reference sequence). This entry is derived from a study of T cell responses to AZD1222 COVID-19 vaccine. At the level of the study: Doses given second, at about 4 or about 12 weeks, were pooled.

Generated by immunoSEQ multiplex PCR, the TCRdb table keeps only in-frame clones and is missing some. This table holds about 160,000 clones, 75% to 90% found once. Whole-study findings and limits: There were vaccine-associated CD4 TCRs across spike, dominant at 160-218 and 743-854. Targets within unmutated variant regions were reportedly found for nearly half of spike-specific TCRs. Donors were mostly white British, more females; clonal diversity possibly underestimated.

This sequence originates from an adult in good health. The rearrangement links TRBV5-4 to TRBJ1-5; D is uncertain. The source was peripheral blood, collected on day 0 of AZD1222 vaccination. Written as DNA, the CDR3 is TGTGCCAGCAGCCTTGATAATCAGCCCCAGCATTTT. This codes for CASSLDNQPQHF.